The 16 T cell receptor beta chains reported below all come from one sample, sequenced in a study of siplizumab effects on memory and regulatory T cells. Clones were read by immunoSEQ multiplex PCR, and TCRdb kept only the in-frame ones, dropping some. The table records tens of thousands of clones, roughly 89% of them present only once. Sequencing input: Tregs sorted from blood. These receptors originate from a human donor in good health.

The rearrangement links TRBV28 to TRBJ1-2; 7 bases fit TRBD1. The trim removed 5 bases at V and 8 bases at J, leaving 5 bases unmatched. Germline lookup yields CDR1 MDHEN and CDR2 SYDVKM. This CDR3 comprises 12 residues. The DNA of the CDR3 is TGTGCCAGCAGTAACACGGACAGGGGCTACACCTTC. This encodes CASSNTDRGYTF.

This clone is medium-sized by share. The rearrangement joins TRBV27 to TRBJ1-1, with a possible D match to TRBD1 (5 bases). The CDR3 covers 14 residues. Germline V CDR1 and CDR2: MNHEY, SMNVEV (reference sequence). Trimming stripped 1 base from V and 2 bases from J, with 8 bases between. The CDR3 loop reads CASSLYGANTEAFF. As DNA, the CDR3 is TGTGCCAGCAGTTTATATGGGGCTAACACTGAAGCTTTCTTT.

The sample holds one count of this clone. The CDR3 DNA follows: TGTGCCAGCAGCTTAGAGGCAGGGGGCGGCTATGGCTACACCTTC. This translates into CASSLEAGGGYGYTF. This chain links TRBV7-2 with TRBJ1-2; 8 bases map to TRBD1. Unmatched junction bases numbered 5, after V lost 1 base and J lost 4 bases. Germline V CDR1 and CDR2: SGHTA, FQGNSA. The CDR3 runs 15 residues.

This chain joins TRBV5-1 and TRBJ2-1; 8 positions agree with TRBD2. Per the germline V gene, CDR1 is SGHRS and CDR2 is YFSETQ. The CDR3 is made up of 15 amino acids. After removal of 2 bases from V and 5 bases from J, the junction contained 6 bases not matched to a gene. The DNA for the CDR3 is TGCGCCAGCAGCTTCAGCGGGGGAGTAGACAATGAGCAGTTCTTC. Translating it yields CASSFSGGVDNEQFF.

The chain carries TRBV28 and TRBJ1-2; D remains unclear. The V gene's germline CDR1 is MDHEN and CDR2 SYDVKM. Trimming left V 5 bases short and J 8 bases short, with 15 bases between. The CDR3 has 13 residues. In DNA form, the CDR3 reads TGTGCCAGCAGTATAAGGACCCTTCGCGGCTACACCTTC. It encodes CASSIRTLRGYTF.

The chain carries TRBV5-1 and TRBJ2-7; D ambiguous. Germline values: CDR1 SGHRS, CDR2 YFSETQ. This CDR3 is built from 11 residues. V gave up 3 bases and J gave up 3 bases, with 4 bases separating them. CDR3 bases: TGCGCCAGCAGCTCCTTCTACGAGCAGTACTTC. Protein sequence: CASSSFYEQYF. The variable domain in full, with the rest retrieved from reference TRBV5-1 and TRBJ2-7, is KAGVTQTPRYLIKTRGQQVTLSCSPISGHRSVSWYQQTPGQGLQFLFEYFSETQRNKGNFPGRFSGRQFSNSRSEMNVSTLELGDSALYLCASSSFYEQYFGPGTRLTVT.

V is TRBV7-2 and J is TRBJ2-3; 9 bases are shared with TRBD2. Trimming cost V 4 bases and J 2 bases; bases outside gene matches: 1. Germline V gene data show CDR1 as SGHTA and CDR2 as FQGNSA. This CDR3 is 14 amino acids long. The CDR3 DNA reads TGTGCCAGCAGCTCGGGACTAGCCACAGATACGCAGTATTTT. Protein product: CASSSGLATDTQYF.

This chain connects TRBV10-3 to TRBJ2-7; D gene uncertain. Germline CDR1 ENHRY, CDR2 SYGVKD. Trimming removed 7 bases from V and 2 bases from J, with 12 bases in between. The CDR3 consists of 13 residues. As DNA, the CDR3 is TGTGCCATCAAGGTTTCGGCCACCTACGAGCAGTACTTC. Its translation: CAIKVSATYEQYF.

This clone was counted only a few times. The gene calls are TRBV7-9 and TRBJ1-4; TRBD1 agrees at 8 bases. Germline lookup yields CDR1 SEHNR and CDR2 FQNEAQ (reference sequence). The CDR3 contains 13 residues. Trimming removed 6 bases from V and 5 bases from J; junction bases left unmatched: 2. CDR3 protein: CASRGQANEKLFF. The CDR3 DNA reads as TGTGCCAGCAGGGGACAGGCCAATGAAAAACTGTTTTTT.

The gene calls are TRBV7-2 and TRBJ2-1; TRBD1 matches at 8 bases. V lost 6 bases and J lost 6; bases outside the gene matches: 4. The CDR3 runs 13 residues. Germline V CDR1 and CDR2: SGHTA, FQGNSA. CDR3 sequence reads: CASRSQGGNEQFF. In nucleotides, the CDR3 is TGTGCCAGCAGGTCACAGGGGGGCAATGAGCAGTTCTTC.

The genes are TRBV20-1 and TRBJ2-5; 8 bases line up with TRBD2. The assigned J gene may be wrong: the sequence end matches TRBJ2-7 better. Germline CDR1 is DFQATT and CDR2 is SNEGSKA (reference sequence). There are 11 residues in the CDR3. The CDR3, as DNA: TGCAGTGCTATAGCGGGGAACGAGCAGTACTTC. This translates into CSAIAGNEQYF.

The sample holds a few counts of this clone. The genes are TRBV9 and TRBJ2-3; no clear D. Germline CDR1 reads SGDLS; CDR2 reads YYNGEE. CDR3 size: 13 residues. Trimming took 7 bases from V and 0 from J, leaving 9 bases between them. CDR3 sequence reads: CASDRLSTDTQYF. The CDR3 coding sequence is TGTGCCAGCGACCGACTGAGCACAGATACGCAGTATTTT.

This clone showed up just once. This rearrangement joins TRBV7-3 to TRBJ2-1, with D maybe TRBD1 (5 bases). The CDR3 sequence is 15 residues long. From germline, CDR1 is SGHTA and CDR2 FQGTGA. Trimming shortened V by 1 base and J by 4 bases, and 11 bases separated the two germline ends. CDR3 bases: TGTGCCAGCAGCTTAAGTGGCAGGGAATACAATGAGCAGTTCTTC. Its protein is CASSLSGREYNEQFF.

J is TRBJ2-7 and V is TRBV5-6; D possibly corresponds to TRBD2 (6 bases). The CDR3 covers 14 residues. With 3 bases removed from V and 2 bases from J, the gap between germline ends came to 12 bases. The germline V gene has CDR1 SGHDT and CDR2 YYEEEE. CDR3 in amino acids: CASSWRVAAYEQYF. CDR3 sequence (DNA): TGTGCCAGCAGCTGGAGGGTGGCAGCCTACGAGCAGTACTTC.

For the CDR3, the DNA is TGTGCCAGCAGCTTAGCGTCAGGACAAAGCTCGAGTGAGCAGTTCTTC. Translation gives CASSLASGQSSSEQFF. The rearrangement joins TRBV11-2 to TRBJ2-1; a possible D gene is TRBD1 (5 bases). The germline V and J ends were trimmed by 1 base and 9 bases, with 19 bases remaining between them. Looked up from germline, CDR1 is SGHAT and CDR2 is FQNNGV. There are 16 residues in the CDR3.

This clone was counted a few times. CDR3 DNA: TGCGCCAGCAGCTGGGAGACGGGGACTGAAGCTTTCTTT. Translated, it gives CASSWETGTEAFF. The V gene is TRBV5-1, the J gene TRBJ1-1; D is ambiguous. Germline lookup yields CDR1 SGHRS and CDR2 YFSETQ. CDR3 length equals 13 residues. V was clipped by 3 bases and J by 5 bases, with 11 bases between them.